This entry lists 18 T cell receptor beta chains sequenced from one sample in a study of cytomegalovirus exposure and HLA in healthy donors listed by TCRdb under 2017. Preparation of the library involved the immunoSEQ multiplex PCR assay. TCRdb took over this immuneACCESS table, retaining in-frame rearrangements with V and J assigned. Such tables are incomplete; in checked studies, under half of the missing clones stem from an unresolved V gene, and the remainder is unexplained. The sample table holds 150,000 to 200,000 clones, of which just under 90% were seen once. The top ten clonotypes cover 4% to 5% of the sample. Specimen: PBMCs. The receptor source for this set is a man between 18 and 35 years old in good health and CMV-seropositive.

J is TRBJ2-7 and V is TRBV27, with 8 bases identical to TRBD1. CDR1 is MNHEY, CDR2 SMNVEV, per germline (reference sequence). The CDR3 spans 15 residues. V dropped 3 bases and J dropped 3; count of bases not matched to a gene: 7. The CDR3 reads CASSLGPGGFYEQYF. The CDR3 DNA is TGTGCCAGCAGTTTGGGACCAGGGGGCTTCTACGAGCAGTACTTC.

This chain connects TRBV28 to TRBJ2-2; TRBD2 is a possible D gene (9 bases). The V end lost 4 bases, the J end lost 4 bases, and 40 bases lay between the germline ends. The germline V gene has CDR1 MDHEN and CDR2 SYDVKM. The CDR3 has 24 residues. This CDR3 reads CASSSSIYRTGPGAGGPRTGELFF. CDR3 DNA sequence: TGTGCCAGCAGTTCCTCAATCTACCGGACAGGGCCCGGGGCGGGAGGGCCCCGCACCGGGGAGCTGTTTTTT.

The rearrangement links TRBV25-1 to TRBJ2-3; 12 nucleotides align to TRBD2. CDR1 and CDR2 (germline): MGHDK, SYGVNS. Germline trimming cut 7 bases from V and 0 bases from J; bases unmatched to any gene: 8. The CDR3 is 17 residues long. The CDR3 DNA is TGTGCCAGCACCCCAGGAGGGACTAGCGGGAGCACAGATACGCAGTATTTT. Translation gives CASTPGGTSGSTDTQYF.

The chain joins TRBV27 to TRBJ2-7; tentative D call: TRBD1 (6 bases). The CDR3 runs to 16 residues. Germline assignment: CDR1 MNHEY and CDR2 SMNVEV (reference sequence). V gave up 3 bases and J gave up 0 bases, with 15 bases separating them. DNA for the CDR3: TGTGCCAGCAGTTTTTGGGGGACACACAGCTCCTACGAGCAGTACTTC. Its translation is CASSFWGTHSSYEQYF.

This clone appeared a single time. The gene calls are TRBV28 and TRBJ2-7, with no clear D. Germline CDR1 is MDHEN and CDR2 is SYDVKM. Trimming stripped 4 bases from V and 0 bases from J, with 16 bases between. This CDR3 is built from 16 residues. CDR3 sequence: CASSSARLRSSYEQYF. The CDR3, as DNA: TGTGCCAGCAGTTCCGCCCGTCTACGGAGCTCCTACGAGCAGTACTTC.

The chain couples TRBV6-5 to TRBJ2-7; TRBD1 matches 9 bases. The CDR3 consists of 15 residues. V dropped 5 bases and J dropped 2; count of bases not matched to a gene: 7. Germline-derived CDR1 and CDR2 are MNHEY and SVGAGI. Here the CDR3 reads CASSQPGQGAYEQYF. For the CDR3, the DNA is TGTGCCAGCAGTCAGCCGGGACAGGGAGCCTACGAGCAGTACTTC.

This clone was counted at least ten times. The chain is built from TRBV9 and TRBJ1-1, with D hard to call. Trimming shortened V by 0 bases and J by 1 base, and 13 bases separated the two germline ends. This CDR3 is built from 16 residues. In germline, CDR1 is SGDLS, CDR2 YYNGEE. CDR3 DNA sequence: TGTGCCAGCAGCGTAGATGACACCTCAGGGAACACTGAAGCTTTCTTT. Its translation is CASSVDDTSGNTEAFF.

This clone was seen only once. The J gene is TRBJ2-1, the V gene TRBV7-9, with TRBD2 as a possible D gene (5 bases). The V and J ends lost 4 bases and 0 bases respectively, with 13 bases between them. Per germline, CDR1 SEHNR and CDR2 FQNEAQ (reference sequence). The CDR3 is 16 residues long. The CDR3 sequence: CASSSGWEFSYNEQFF. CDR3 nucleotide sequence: TGTGCCAGCAGCTCAGGCTGGGAGTTCTCCTACAATGAGCAGTTCTTC.

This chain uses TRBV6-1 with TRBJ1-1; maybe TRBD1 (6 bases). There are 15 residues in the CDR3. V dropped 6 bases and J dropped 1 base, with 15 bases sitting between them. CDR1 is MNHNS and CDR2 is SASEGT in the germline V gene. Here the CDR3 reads CASSFYTGRNTEAFF. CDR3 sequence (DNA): TGTGCCAGCAGCTTTTATACAGGGAGGAACACTGAAGCTTTCTTT.

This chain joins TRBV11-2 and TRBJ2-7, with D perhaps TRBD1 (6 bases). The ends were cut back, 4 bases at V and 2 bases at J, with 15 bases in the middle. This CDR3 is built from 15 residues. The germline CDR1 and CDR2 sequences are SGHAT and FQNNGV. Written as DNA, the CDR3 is TGTGCCAGCAGCTCCCTCCAGGGGATTACCTACGAGCAGTACTTC. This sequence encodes CASSSLQGITYEQYF.

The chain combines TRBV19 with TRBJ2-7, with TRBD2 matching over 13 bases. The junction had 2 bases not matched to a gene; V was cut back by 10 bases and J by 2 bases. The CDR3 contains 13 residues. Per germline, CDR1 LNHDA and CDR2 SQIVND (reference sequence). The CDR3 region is CATGTSGTYEQYF. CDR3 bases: TGTGCCACCGGGACTAGCGGGACCTACGAGCAGTACTTC.

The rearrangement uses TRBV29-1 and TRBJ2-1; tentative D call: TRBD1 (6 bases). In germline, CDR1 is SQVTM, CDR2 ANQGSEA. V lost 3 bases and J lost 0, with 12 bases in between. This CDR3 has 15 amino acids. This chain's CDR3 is CSVDGQGSSYNEQFF. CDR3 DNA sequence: TGCAGCGTTGACGGTCAGGGGAGCTCCTACAATGAGCAGTTCTTC.

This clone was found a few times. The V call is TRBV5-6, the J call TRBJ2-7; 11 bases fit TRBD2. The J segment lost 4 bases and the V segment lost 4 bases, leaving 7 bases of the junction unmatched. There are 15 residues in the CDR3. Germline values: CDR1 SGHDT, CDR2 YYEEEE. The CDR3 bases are TGTGCCAGCAGCACCTATAGCGGGAGGGCGTACGAGCAGTACTTC. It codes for CASSTYSGRAYEQYF.

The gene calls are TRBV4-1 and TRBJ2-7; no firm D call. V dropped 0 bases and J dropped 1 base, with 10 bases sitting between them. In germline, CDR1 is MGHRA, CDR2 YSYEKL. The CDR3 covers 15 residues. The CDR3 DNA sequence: TGCGCCAGCAGCCAAGATGAGGCGGCGTCCTACGAGCAGTACTTC. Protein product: CASSQDEAASYEQYF.

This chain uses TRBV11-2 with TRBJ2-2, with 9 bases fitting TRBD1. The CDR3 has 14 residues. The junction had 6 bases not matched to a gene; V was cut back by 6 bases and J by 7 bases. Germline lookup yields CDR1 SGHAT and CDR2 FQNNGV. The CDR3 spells CASRMTGGVGELFF. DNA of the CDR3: TGTGCCAGCAGAATGACAGGGGGAGTCGGGGAGCTGTTTTTT.

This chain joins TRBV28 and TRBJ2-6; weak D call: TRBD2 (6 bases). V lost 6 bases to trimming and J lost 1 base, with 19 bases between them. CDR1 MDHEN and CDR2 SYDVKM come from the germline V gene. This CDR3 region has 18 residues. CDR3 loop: CASRLNRDFASGANVLTF. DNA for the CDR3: TGTGCCAGCAGACTTAACCGGGACTTCGCATCTGGGGCCAACGTCCTGACTTTC. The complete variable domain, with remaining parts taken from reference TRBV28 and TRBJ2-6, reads DVKVTQSSRYLVKRTGEKVFLECVQDMDHENMFWYRQDPGLGLRLIYFSYDVKMKEKGDIPEGYSVSREKKERFSLILESASTNQTSMYLCASRLNRDFASGANVLTFGAGSRLTVL.

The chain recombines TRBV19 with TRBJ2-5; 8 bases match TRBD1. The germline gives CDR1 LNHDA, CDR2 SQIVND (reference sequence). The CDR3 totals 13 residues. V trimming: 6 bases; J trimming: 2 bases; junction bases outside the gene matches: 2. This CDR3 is CASRGQGQETQYF. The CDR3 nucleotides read TGTGCCAGTAGAGGACAGGGACAAGAGACCCAGTACTTC.

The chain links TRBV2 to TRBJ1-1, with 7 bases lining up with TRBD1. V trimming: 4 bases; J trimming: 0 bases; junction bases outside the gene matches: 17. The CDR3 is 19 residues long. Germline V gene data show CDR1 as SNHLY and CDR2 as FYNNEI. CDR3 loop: CASSGRPPRQGIMNTEAFF. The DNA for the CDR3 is TGTGCCAGCAGTGGGAGGCCTCCGAGACAGGGAATCATGAACACTGAAGCTTTCTTT.